The T cell receptor beta chain under discussion was sequenced for a study of cytomegalovirus exposure and HLA in healthy donors. As for the study in general: Earlier results showed 117 million unique TCR beta sequences derived from about 179 million T cells.

Study-wide points: Productive status was seen about 87% or about 30% of the time for most TCR beta V segments in an earlier analysis. With later analysis, a missense DCLRE1C variant became linked to TCR beta V- and J-gene trimming.

Of note for this clone: Its matching antigen is unknown.

It was with 60 Vbeta and 13 Jbeta primers that the PCR ran. Only in-frame clones appear in the TCRdb table, and some are missing; sequencing was by immunoSEQ multiplex PCR. The sample shows around 280,000 clones, approximately 90% of them seen only once. This TCR came from a woman between 18 and 30 years old in good health and CMV-seronegative. The sample was PBMCs.

Written as DNA, the CDR3 is TGTGCCAGCAGCTTCACTGGGCCGAACACTGAAGCTTTCTTT. The encoded protein is CASSFTGPNTEAFF. The chain is built from TRBV5-6 and TRBJ1-1; D gene uncertain. This CDR3 is 14 amino acids long. From germline, CDR1 is SGHDT and CDR2 YYEEEE. Deletions cut 2 bases from V and 1 base from J, with 9 bases between.